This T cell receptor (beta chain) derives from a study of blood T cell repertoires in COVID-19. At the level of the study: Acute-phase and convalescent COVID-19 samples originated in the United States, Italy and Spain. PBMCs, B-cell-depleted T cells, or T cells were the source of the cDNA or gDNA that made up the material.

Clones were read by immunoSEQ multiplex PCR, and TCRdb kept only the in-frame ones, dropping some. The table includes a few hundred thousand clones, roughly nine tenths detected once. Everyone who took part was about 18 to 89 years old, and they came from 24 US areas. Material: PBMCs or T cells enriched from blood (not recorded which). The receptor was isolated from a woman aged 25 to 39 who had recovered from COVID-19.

CDR3 sequence (DNA): TGCGCCAGCAGCTTGGGTGAGAGGCTAGCCAAAAACATTCAGTACTTC. Translation: CASSLGERLAKNIQYF. The V and J genes are TRBV5-1 and TRBJ2-4, with unresolved D. Germline V gene data show CDR1 as SGHRS and CDR2 as YFSETQ. CDR3 length equals 16 residues. V lost 0 bases, J lost 0 bases, and 10 bases lay in between.